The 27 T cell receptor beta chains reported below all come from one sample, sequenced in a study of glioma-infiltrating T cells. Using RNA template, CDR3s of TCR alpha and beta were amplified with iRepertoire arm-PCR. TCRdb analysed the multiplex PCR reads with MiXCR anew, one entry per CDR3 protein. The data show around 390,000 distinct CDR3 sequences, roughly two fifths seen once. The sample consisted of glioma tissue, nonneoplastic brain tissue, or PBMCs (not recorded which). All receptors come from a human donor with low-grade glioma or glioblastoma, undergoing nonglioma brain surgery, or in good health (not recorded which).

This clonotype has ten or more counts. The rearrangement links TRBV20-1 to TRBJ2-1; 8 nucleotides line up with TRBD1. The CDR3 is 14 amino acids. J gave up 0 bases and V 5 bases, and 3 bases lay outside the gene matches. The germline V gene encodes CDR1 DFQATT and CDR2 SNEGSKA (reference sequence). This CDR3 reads CSAWDRSSYNEQFF. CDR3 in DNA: TGCAGTGCTTGGGACAGGTCCTCCTACAATGAGCAGTTCTTC.

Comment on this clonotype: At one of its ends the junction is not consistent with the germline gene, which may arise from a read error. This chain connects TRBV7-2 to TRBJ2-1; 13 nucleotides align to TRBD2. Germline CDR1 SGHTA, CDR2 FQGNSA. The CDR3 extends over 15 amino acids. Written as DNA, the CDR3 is TGTGCCAGCAGCTCCGGGACTAGCGGGATGGGTGAGCGGTTCTTC. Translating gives CASSSGTSGMGERFF. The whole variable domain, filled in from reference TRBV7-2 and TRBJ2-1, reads GAGVSQSPSNKVTEKGKDVELRCDPISGHTALYWYRQSLGQGLEFLIYFQGNSAPDKSGLPSDRFSAERTGGSVSTLTIQRTQQEDSAVYLCASSSGTSGMGERFFGPGTRLTVL.

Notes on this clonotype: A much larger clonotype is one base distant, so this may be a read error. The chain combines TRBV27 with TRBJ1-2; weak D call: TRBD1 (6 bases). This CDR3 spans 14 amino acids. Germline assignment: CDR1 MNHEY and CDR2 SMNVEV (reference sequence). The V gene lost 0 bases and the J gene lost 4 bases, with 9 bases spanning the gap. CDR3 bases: TGTGCCAGCAGTTTATCGGGGGGCTTCTATGGCTACACCTTC. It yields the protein CASSLSGGFYGYTF.

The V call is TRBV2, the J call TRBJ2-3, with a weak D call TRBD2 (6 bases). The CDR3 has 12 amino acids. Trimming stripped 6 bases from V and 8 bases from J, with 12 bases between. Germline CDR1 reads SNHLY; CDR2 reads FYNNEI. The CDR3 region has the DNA TGTGCCAGCAGGGGGACTGGAAGTACGCAGTATTTT. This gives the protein CASRGTGSTQYF. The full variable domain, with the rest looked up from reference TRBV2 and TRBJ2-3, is EPEVTQTPSHQVTQMGQEVILRCVPISNHLYFYWYRQILGQKVEFLVSFYNNEISEKSEIFDDQFSVERPDGSNFTLKIRSTKLEDSAMYFCASRGTGSTQYFGPGTRLTVL.

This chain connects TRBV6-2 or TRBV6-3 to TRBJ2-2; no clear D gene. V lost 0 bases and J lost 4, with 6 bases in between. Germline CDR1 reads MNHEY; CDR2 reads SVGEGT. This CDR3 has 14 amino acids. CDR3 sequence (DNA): TGTGCCAGCAGTTACTCGACATTCACCGGGGAGCTGTTTTTT. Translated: CASSYSTFTGELFF.

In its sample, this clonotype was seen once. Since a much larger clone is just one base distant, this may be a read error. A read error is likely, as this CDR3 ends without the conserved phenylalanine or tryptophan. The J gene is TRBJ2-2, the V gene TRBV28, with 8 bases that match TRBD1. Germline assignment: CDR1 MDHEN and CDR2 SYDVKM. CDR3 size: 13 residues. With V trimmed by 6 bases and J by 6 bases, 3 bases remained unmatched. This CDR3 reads CASRDREAGELFL. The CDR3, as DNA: TGTGCCAGCAGGGACAGGGAGGCCGGGGAGCTGTTTCTT.

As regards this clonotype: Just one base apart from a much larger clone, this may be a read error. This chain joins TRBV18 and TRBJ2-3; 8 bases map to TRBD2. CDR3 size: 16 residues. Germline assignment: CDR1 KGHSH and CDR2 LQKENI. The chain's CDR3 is CASPPPSGSIKDTQYF. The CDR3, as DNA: TGTGCCAGCCCACCCCCCAGCGGGAGTATCAAAGATACGCAGTATTTT.

CDR3 sequence: CASSSSIGKPQHF. The CDR3 DNA sequence: TGTGCCAGCAGCTCGTCCATCGGAAAGCCCCAGCATTTT. V gene TRBV7-2 combines with J gene TRBJ1-5; D is uncertain. This CDR3 is 13 amino acids long. Per germline, CDR1 SGHTA and CDR2 FQGNSA. The germline V and J ends were trimmed by 4 bases and 8 bases, with 12 bases remaining between them.

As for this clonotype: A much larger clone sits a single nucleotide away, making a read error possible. The CDR3 reads CASSYHRTFGYTF. The CDR3 nucleotides are TGTGCCAGCAGTTACCATCGGACATTTGGCTACACCTTC. The chain carries TRBV6-2 or TRBV6-3 and TRBJ1-2, with D maybe TRBD1 (5 bases). The V and J ends lost 2 bases and 7 bases respectively, with 11 bases between them. The CDR3 contains 13 residues. Germline CDR1 is MNHEY and CDR2 is SVGEGT.

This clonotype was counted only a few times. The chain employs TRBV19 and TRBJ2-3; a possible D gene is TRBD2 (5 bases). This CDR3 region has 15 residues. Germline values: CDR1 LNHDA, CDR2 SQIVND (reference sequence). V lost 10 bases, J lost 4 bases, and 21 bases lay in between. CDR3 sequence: CATLDEGWYSDTQYF. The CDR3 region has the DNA TGTGCCACCCTTGATGAGGGATGGTATTCAGATACGCAGTATTTT.

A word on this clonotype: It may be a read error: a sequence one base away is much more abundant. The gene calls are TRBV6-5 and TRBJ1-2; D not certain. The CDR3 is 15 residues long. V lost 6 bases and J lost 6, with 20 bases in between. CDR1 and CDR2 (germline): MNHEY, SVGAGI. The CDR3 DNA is TGTGCCAGCAGCGGTACGGCCCGACTTTTCAATGGCTACACCTTC. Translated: CASSGTARLFNGYTF.

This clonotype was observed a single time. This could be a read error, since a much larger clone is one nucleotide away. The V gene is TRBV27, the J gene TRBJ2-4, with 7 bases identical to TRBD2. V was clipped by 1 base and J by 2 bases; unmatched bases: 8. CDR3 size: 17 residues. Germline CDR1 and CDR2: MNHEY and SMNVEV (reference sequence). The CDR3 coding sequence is TGTGCCAGCAGTTTATGGGGCGGGAGTATGACCAAAAACATTCAGTACTTC. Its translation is CASSLWGGSMTKNIQYF.

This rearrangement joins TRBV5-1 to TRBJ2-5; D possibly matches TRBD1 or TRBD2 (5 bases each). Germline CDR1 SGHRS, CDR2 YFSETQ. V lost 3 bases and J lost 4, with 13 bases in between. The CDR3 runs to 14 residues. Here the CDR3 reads CASSSGDQRETQYF. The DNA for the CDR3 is TGCGCCAGCAGCTCTGGGGACCAAAGAGAGACCCAGTACTTC.

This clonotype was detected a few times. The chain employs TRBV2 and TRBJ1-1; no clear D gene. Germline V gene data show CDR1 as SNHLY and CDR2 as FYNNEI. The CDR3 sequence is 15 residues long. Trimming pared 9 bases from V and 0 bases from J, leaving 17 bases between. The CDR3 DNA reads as TGTGCCAGGCTACGGAGAACCTTAATGAACACTGAAGCTTTCTTT. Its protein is CARLRRTLMNTEAFF.

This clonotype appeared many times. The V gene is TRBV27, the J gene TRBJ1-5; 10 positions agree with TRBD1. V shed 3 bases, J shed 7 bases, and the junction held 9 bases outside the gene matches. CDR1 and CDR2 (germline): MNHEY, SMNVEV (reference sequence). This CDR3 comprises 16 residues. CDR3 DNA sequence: TGTGCCAGCAGTTTCATCGGAGGACAGGGGGAACAGCCCCAGCATTTT. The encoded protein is CASSFIGGQGEQPQHF.

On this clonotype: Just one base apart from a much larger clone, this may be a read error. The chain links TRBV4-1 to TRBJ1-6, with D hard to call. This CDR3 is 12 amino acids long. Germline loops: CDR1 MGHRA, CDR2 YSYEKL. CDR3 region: CASSPLGSPLQF. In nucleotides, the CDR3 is TGCGCCAGCAGCCCTCTTGGTTCACCCCTCCAATTT.

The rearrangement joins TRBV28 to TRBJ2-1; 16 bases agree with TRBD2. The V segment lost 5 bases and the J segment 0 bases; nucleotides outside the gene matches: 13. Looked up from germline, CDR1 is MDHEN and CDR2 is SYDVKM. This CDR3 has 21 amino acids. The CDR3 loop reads CASSLPLGTSGRVSSYNEQFF. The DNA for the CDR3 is TGTGCCAGCAGTCTGCCCCTAGGGACTAGCGGGAGGGTGAGCTCCTACAATGAGCAGTTCTTC.

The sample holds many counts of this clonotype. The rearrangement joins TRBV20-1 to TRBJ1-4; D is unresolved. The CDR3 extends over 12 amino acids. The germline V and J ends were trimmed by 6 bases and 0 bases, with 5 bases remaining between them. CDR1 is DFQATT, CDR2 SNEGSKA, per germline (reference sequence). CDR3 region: CSAQATNEKLFF. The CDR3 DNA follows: TGCAGTGCCCAAGCAACTAATGAAAAACTGTTTTTT.

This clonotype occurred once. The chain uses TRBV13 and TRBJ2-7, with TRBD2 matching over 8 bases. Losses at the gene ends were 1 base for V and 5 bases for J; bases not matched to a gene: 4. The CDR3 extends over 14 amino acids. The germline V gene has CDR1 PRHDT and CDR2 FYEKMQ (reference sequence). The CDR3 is CASSLVAGGHEQYF. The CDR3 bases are TGTGCCAGCAGCTTAGTTGCGGGAGGCCACGAGCAGTACTTC.

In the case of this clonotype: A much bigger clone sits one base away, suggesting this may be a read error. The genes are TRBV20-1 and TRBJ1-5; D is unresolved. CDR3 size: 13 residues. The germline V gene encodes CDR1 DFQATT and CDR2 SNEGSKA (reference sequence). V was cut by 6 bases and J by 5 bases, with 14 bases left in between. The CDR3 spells CSAMLTDDQPQHF. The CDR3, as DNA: TGCAGTGCGATGCTCACGGACGATCAGCCCCAGCATTTT.

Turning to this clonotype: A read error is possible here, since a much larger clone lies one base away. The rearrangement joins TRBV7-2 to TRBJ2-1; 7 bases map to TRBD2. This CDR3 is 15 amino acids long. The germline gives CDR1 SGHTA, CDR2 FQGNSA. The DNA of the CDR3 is TGTGCCAGAAGCTGGGGTCCTAGCGGCTACAATGAGCAGTTCTTC. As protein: CARSWGPSGYNEQFF.

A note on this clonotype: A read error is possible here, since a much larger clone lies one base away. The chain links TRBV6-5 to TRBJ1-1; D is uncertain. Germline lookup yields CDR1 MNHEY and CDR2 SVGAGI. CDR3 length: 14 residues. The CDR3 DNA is TGTGCCAGCGGTTACTCGAGGCTCGGAACTGAAGCTTTCTTT. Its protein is CASGYSRLGTEAFF.

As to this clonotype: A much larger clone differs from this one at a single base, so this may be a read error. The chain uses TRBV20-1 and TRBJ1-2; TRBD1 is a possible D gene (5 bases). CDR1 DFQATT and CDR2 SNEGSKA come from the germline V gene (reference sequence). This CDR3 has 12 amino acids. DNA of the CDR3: TGCAGTTCTAGATGGCAGGGCGCTGGCTACACCTTC. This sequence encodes CSSRWQGAGYTF.

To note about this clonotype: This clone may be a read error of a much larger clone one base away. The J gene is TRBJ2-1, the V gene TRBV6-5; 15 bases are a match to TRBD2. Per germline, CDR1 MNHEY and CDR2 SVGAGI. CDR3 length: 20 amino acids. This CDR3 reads CASSYSTGLAGGAQYNEKFF. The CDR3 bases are TGTGCCAGCAGTTACTCGACGGGACTAGCGGGAGGAGCTCAATACAATGAGAAGTTCTTC.

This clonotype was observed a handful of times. In nucleotides, the CDR3 is TGTGCCAGCCTTACCCCCGGGGCTCGACACTATGGCTACACCTTC. This translates into CASLTPGARHYGYTF. The rearrangement links TRBV6-2 or TRBV6-3 to TRBJ1-2; D possibly corresponds to TRBD1 (5 bases). From germline, CDR1 is MNHEY and CDR2 SVGEGT. V lost 8 bases, J lost 3 bases, and 19 bases lay in between. CDR3 length equals 15 residues.

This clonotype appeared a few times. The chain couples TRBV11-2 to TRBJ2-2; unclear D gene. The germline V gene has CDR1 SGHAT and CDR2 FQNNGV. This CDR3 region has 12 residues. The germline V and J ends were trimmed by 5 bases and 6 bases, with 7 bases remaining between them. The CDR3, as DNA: TGTGCCAGCAGCCGCCTAGCCGGGGAGCTGTTTTTT. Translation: CASSRLAGELFF.

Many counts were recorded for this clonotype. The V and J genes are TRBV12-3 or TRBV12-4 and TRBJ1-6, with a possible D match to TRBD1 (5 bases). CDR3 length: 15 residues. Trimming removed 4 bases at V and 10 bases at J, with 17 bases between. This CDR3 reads CASSSLGAGRSPLHF. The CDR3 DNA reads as TGTGCCAGCAGTTCCCTAGGGGCAGGGCGATCACCCCTCCACTTT.